The clone carrying this TCR beta chain has ten or more counts. Its antigen is unidentified. This specimen belongs to a study of a mutant IDH1 vaccine in newly diagnosed glioma. Study details: Treated patients had a mean age of approximately 40 years and a 62.5% male, roughly 40% female split.

Study-level results: Among top peripheral T cell clonotypes, changes seemed unrelated to pseudoprogression.

Repertoires were generated with immunoSEQ multiplex PCR, while TCRdb's copy carries only in-frame clones and drops some. The repertoire includes 60,000 to 75,000 clones, more than 85% of them detected once, and about 2% sits in the top ten. Time point meaning: week 35, safety follow-up. Doses comprised 300 ug of mutant IDH1 20-mer peptide each, plus topical imiquimod. New WHO grade 3 or 4 astrocytomas that were IDH1-mutant and ATRX-lost had been found in donors. The CDR3 spans 15 residues. V trimming: 1 base; J trimming: 8 bases; junction bases outside the gene matches: 10. Germline V gives CDR1 MNHNS, CDR2 SASEGT.

Material: PBMCs, obtained from a glioma patient whose treatment included an IDH1 peptide vaccine. The TCR sequence derives from a man aged 25 to 45 with glioma. The rearrangement joins TRBV6-1 to TRBJ2-7; 8 nucleotides match TRBD2. The DNA for the CDR3 is TGTGCCAGCAGTGAAGGTTTAACGGGGGGGCCCCAGCAGTACTTC. Translated, it gives CASSEGLTGGPQQYF.